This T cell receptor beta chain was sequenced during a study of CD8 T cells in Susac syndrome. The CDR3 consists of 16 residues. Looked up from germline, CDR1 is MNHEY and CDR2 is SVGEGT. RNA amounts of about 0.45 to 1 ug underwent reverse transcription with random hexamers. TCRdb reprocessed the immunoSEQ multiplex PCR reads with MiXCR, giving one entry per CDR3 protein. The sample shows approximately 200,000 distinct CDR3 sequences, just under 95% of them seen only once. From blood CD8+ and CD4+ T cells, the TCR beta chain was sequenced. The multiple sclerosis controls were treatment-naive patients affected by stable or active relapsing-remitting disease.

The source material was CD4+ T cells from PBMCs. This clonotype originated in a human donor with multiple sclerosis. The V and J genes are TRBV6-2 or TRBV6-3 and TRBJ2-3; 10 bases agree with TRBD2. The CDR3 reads CSTTRLAGPEPGTQYF. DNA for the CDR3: TGTTCCACTACTCGACTAGCGGGCCCCGAGCCAGGTACGCAGTATTTT.